This T cell receptor beta chain originates from a study of cytomegalovirus exposure and HLA in healthy donors (TCRdb year 2017). Some background on the complete study: In an earlier analysis of approximately 500 of the donors, under 300 Gb of sequence data and some 120 million unique TCR beta sequences from 150 million to 200 million T cells were reported. To predict cytomegalovirus infection status, the study brought together high-throughput TCR immunosequencing, statistical association of individual TCRs with disease status, and machine learning. Typing coverage varied by locus: roughly 629-640 donors for A, B, C, DRB1 and DQB1; roughly 520 for DQA1; nearly 610 for DPA1; approximately 470 for DPB1. The study aimed to test whether cataloging public T cell receptors could reveal signatures of past pathogen exposure. All discovery cohort repertoires had been generated using a single sequencing platform. An early release covering approximately 600 HLA-typed donors comprised about 310 gigabases of sequencing data and about 90 million unique TCR sequences. In addition to the first cohort of 666 subjects, a separate validation cohort of some 120 different subjects was used. In a later genetic analysis, genome-wide SNP genotypes for about three fifths of the roughly 670 donors were used, and that subset was treated as a discovery cohort. Among the roughly 400 genotyped donors, approximately 82% belonged to the genetic ancestry cluster associated with self-reported Caucasian donors. On average, over 200,000 unique TCR beta nucleotide sequences were sequenced per donor among about 400 genotyped donors of the cohort, with about 19% of those sequences being non-productive. In the later analysis, no new phenotypic data were used to find candidate immune exposures; instead, reliance was placed on TCR beta sequences and their occurrence across donors. In a later analysis, previously published TCR beta repertoires from hundreds of donors were re-analyzed and high-resolution HLA genotyping was added so that TCR occurrence patterns could be studied. In an earlier analysis of 587 of the donors, high-throughput TCR beta sequencing was used to judge whether each TCR beta V gene segment behaved as functional or pseudogenic. Class I and class II HLA loci were covered by the typing at four-digit resolution. Using immunosequencing, the study profiled T cell repertoires from 666 subjects and related those repertoires to cytomegalovirus serostatus. Donor age, sex, ethnicity and CMV serostatus were compiled alongside the repertoire data. A handful of DR-DQ haplotypes were handled as single units for association and clustering because linkage in the cohort was strong.

The cohort comprised hundreds of healthy bone marrow donors. All cohort members were sampled while nominally healthy, although unrecorded immune exposures were likely present. The donor was CMV seronegative and was included in the group of about 350 seronegative cohort members. Each donor provided a peripheral blood sample, and peripheral blood mononuclear cells were used for TCR beta sequencing. Genomic DNA was extracted from the blood cell samples with the Qiagen DNeasy Blood Extraction Kit. From the cysteine through the phenylalanine, the CDR3 covers 15 amino acids. Only the CDR3 part of the read is kept: 45 bases, read in frame from the first base. Germline trimming: 5 bases from V, 4 bases from J; junction bases outside gene matches: 8. From a lookup of the germline V gene (reference sequence), CDR1 and CDR2 are MNHNY and SVGAGI. Study-wide findings and limitations: In both the original and validation cohorts, the classifier was reported to diagnose cytomegalovirus status with high specificity and sensitivity. Because some donors lacked HLA typing at each locus, the association tests relied only on the typed subset. Specific HLA alleles were associated with some 15,000 TCR beta sequences at a false discovery rate of 0.05 in a later analysis. According to a later analysis, most CMV-associated TCR beta chains appeared to be HLA-restricted, and the HLA associations seemed to be driven largely by CMV exposure. A further reported finding was that TCR beta sequences accurately predicted the HLA-A and HLA-B alleles for most subjects in the first cohort. According to a later analysis, parvovirus B19, influenza, CMV and Epstein-Barr virus appeared linked to several top co-occurrence clusters. In an earlier analysis of several hundred of the donors, most TCR beta V segments were observed in productive rearrangements about 87% or about 30% of the time, broadly matching IMGT annotations. When HLA alleles, especially DR and DQ, strongly co-occurred, TCR associations were difficult to assign to individual alleles. According to the authors, the approach could potentially be generalized to other disease states and immunological phenotypes. CMV serostatus was the only immune exposure information available for the cohort. In a later genetic analysis, a missense DCLRE1C variant was associated with V-gene and J-gene trimming of TCR beta chains, and the association was replicated in an independent cohort. This cohort had only TCR beta chains sequenced, and the lack of alpha or paired-chain data limited which features could be detected. Three of the identified cytomegalovirus-associated TCR beta chains were confirmed in vitro to be specific for cytomegalovirus antigens. A cluster of highly shared sequence variants was judged likely to be a technical artifact of the sequencing pipeline. Correlated functional status among segregating V segments might be attributable to linkage disequilibrium, but an unknown experimental factor could not be ruled out. According to a later genetic analysis, donors in an Asian-associated ancestry cluster had fewer N-insertions in productive TCRs than the approximately 650-donor mean. In a later analysis, the rate of TCR association differed among HLA loci, with DRB1 alleles having the most associated TCRs and HLA-C alleles having the fewest. Seventeen rarely observed V segments, including chromosome 9 orphons, were excluded from the earlier analysis of a few hundred of the donors because counts were too low. The study gave a list of 150 to 200 TCR beta chains associated with cytomegalovirus. Some IMGT-functional V segments, including TRBV6-2 and TRBV6-3, could not be distinguished by the 87-base-pair reads and were therefore excluded. In a later analysis, HLA-associated TCR beta chains were found to be more clonally expanded and to have lower generation probabilities than equally common non-associated chains. While some public TCRs were present in many individuals, most TCR sequences turned up only very rarely across donors. Roughly uniform sequencing depth across donors was assumed in presence/absence analyses, although this assumption may not hold.

This clone was seen more than once but under ten times. There is no known antigen for this receptor. Per-base qualities were not stored, and no clone one base away is much larger. Receptor libraries were prepared by the immunoSEQ multiplex PCR assay. For the multiplex PCR, a mixture combining 60 forward primers for TCR Vbeta segments and 13 reverse primers for TCR Jbeta segments was used. The CDR3 region of rearranged TCR beta genes was amplified from genomic DNA by a multiplex PCR assay. Amplified TCR beta libraries were sequenced as 87-base-pair reads on the Illumina HiSeq System. Regarding the original processing steps: A later analysis counted approximately 74 million unique TCR beta chains across the 550 to 800 repertoires, and some 11 million of these chains were shared by at least two donors. Raw reads were error-corrected and collapsed into unique sequences by a nearest-neighbor algorithm in which closely related sequences were merged to remove PCR and sequencing errors. Alignment of CDR3 sequences to IMGT reference sequences was used to assign V, D and J gene segments. For a sequence to be retained, a match of at least six nucleotides to both a V gene segment and a J gene segment was required. Rearrangements were classified as productive when the CDR3 lacked stop codons and remained in frame with V and J, and all other rearrangements were classified as non-productive. Following IMGT convention, CDR3 was defined as the stretch from the second conserved V-encoded cysteine up to the conserved J-encoded phenylalanine. In an earlier analysis of approximately 500 of the donors, sequences lacking an unambiguous match to a single V gene segment were excluded. In an earlier analysis of several hundred of the donors, V segments were called functional above 56.7% productive rearrangements and were called segregating when the between-donor standard deviation exceeded 5%. To diagnose cytomegalovirus status from the catalog of TCR beta chain sequences, a statistical classification framework was built. In a later analysis, V and J genes were assigned by comparing TCR nucleotide sequences against IMGT/GENE-DB human TR gene sequences. Using the TCRdist pipeline, a later analysis assigned CDR3 sequences along with most-parsimonious VDJ recombination scenarios. A later analysis defined each TCR beta chain by its CDR3 amino acid sequence plus V-gene family, and excluded reads lacking a unique V-gene family. A later analysis removed 592 highly shared, low-generation-probability nucleotide sequences to deal with suspected cross-contamination and a sequencing artifact. In a later analysis, a clonal expansion index was calculated for each public chain from normalized within-repertoire ranks of inferred template counts. A later analysis computed generation probabilities with a VDJ recombination model fitted to out-of-frame rearrangements, and checked the results against IGoR. In a later analysis, hypergeometric tests were used to score TCR-TCR, TCR-HLA and TCR-CMV co-occurrence, with a repertoire-size bias correction applied to TCR pairs. A later analysis estimated false discovery rates by permuting HLA or CMV assignments 20 times. In a later analysis, co-occurring TCRs were grouped with DBSCAN, and TCRdist sequence similarity was added when clustering was performed within HLA-allele-positive subsets. Repertoires with fewer than 30,000 or more than 120,000 public chains, plus five repertoires with anomalous nucleotide sharing, were excluded from co-occurrence clustering. Not all clones reach the TCRdb copy of this immuneACCESS table, which keeps in-frame sequences only. Checked studies attribute under half of the gap to unresolved V genes and leave the rest unexplained. The V and J calls and clone size come from that table; D and trimming were worked out from the DNA. Here the sample has around 200,000 clones; 81% occur a single time. Jointly, the top ten make up 3.8% of the sample.

The sequence was obtained from a man between 50 and 59 years old in good health and CMV-seronegative. The rearrangement combines TRBV6-6 with TRBJ1-5; TRBD1 agrees with 7 junctional bases. The sequencing sample was made of PBMCs. The DNA reads TGTGCCAGCAGTCCGAGACAGGGTGAGAATCAGCCCCAGCATTTT. Translated, this gives CASSPRQGENQPQHF.